A single count supports the clone carrying this TCR beta chain. This entry is derived from a study of blood T cell dynamics during melanoma immunotherapy. Time point specified: week 3, after first cycle of checkpoint inhibitor. In germline, CDR1 is SGDLS, CDR2 YYNGEE. Between the trimmed V and J ends, which lost 4 bases and 6 bases, there was a span of 13 bases. This CDR3 has 13 residues. Profiling relied on immunoSEQ multiplex PCR, and the TCRdb table lists in-frame clones only, not all of them. The top ten hold 4% to 5.5% of the sample, which has roughly 15,000 clones, about nine tenths seen once. The source material was blood, sampled from a patient treated with checkpoint blockade. The sequence came from a human donor with melanoma. The genes are TRBV9 and TRBJ1-2, with a weak D call TRBD1 (5 bases). The CDR3 bases are TGTGCCAGCAGCTATGGACAAGCTAATGGCTACACCTTC. Translated, it gives CASSYGQANGYTF.